What follows are 27 T cell receptor beta chains derived from one specimen sequenced in a study of human T cells and chemical hapten exposure. TCRdb independently ran MiXCR on the RACE reads; one entry per CDR3 protein. The sample lists some 88,000 distinct CDR3 sequences; approximately 11% were seen once. Time point: patch test 2, 6 weeks after DPC sensitization. Treatment in this sample: therapeutic diphenylcyclopropenone sensitization with weekly scalp DPC. Sequences were derived from whole blood, sampled in connection with sensitization to the hapten diphenylcyclopropenone (DPC). Receptors were obtained from a man aged 40-49 years with alopecia areata. Some clones in this sample may be carry-over from other donors' samples.

V and J are TRBV20-1 and TRBJ1-2, with TRBD1 matching over 9 bases. The CDR3 covers 17 residues. Germline V gene data show CDR1 as DFQATT and CDR2 as SNEGSKA (reference sequence). J gave up 1 base and V 0 bases, and 9 bases lay outside the gene matches. The DNA for the CDR3 is TGCAGTGCTAGAGATGTTAGGGGGACAGGGAATAACTATGGCTACACCTTC. It is translated as CSARDVRGTGNNYGYTF.

The chain joins TRBV6-6 to TRBJ2-1, with D tentatively TRBD2 (6 bases). The V and J ends lost 8 bases and 5 bases respectively, with 16 bases between them. Germline V lookup: CDR1 MNHNY, CDR2 SVGAGI (reference sequence). The CDR3 has 14 residues. CDR3 in DNA: TGTGCCAGCTGTAACTTAGCGGAGAACAATGAGCAGTTCTTC. Residues: CASCNLAENNEQFF.

This clonotype was counted a few times. CDR3 protein: CASSLLGANEQFF. DNA for the CDR3: TGTGCCAGCAGCCTACTTGGCGCGAATGAGCAGTTCTTC. The chain combines TRBV3-1 with TRBJ2-1; D not certain. This CDR3 spans 13 amino acids. Per the germline V gene, CDR1 is LGHDT and CDR2 is YNNKEL (reference sequence). V was cut by 4 bases and J by 7 bases, with 11 bases left in between.

As regards this clonotype: A read error may be the cause here, since a much bigger clone is one base away. The chain links TRBV19 to TRBJ1-2; 9 positions agree with TRBD1. The CDR3 is 14 amino acids. The germline V gene has CDR1 LNHDA and CDR2 SQIVND (reference sequence). With V trimmed by 6 bases and J by 5 bases, 7 bases remained unmatched. The CDR3 here is CASSQDRGWYGYTF. In DNA, the CDR3 is TGTGCCAGTAGCCAGGACAGGGGTTGGTATGGCTACACCTTC.

V is TRBV7-2 and J is TRBJ2-1; 9 bases align to TRBD2. Per germline, CDR1 SGHTA and CDR2 FQGNSA. The CDR3 has 16 amino acids. J gave up 8 bases and V 0 bases, and 8 bases lay outside the gene matches. CDR3 sequence (DNA): TGTGCCAGCAGCTTAGCGCTTGGCGGGAGGGGGGATGAGCAGTTCTTC. This translates into CASSLALGGRGDEQFF.

This clonotype was detected a few times. The chain couples TRBV2 to TRBJ2-5, with 9 bases matching TRBD1. The CDR3 length is 14 residues. Unmatched junction bases numbered 7, after V lost 6 bases and J lost 5 bases. The germline CDR1 and CDR2 sequences are SNHLY and FYNNEI. CDR3 in DNA: TGTGCCAGCAGGGGCGGGACAGGGATGGAGACCCAGTACTTC. Residues: CASRGGTGMETQYF.

This clonotype showed up just a few times. This chain uses TRBV29-1 with TRBJ1-2; D is possibly TRBD1 (6 bases). Per the germline V gene, CDR1 is SQVTM and CDR2 is ANQGSEA. V was pared by 6 bases and J by 8 bases, with 19 bases between. The CDR3 is 13 residues long. CDR3 bases: TGCAGCGTCGTGGGGGAAGGGGGTTTGGGCTACACCTTC. Amino acid sequence: CSVVGEGGLGYTF. Drawing the rest from reference TRBV29-1 and TRBJ1-2, the complete variable domain is SAVISQKPSRDICQRGTSLTIQCQVDSQVTMMFWYRQQPGQSLTLIATANQGSEATYESGFVIDKFPISRPNLTFSTLTVSNMSPEDSSIYLCSVVGEGGLGYTFGSGTRLTVV.

This clonotype was seen just once. In DNA form, the CDR3 reads TGTGCCAGCTCACCGGACAAGACTAATTCACCCCTCCACTTT. Translated: CASSPDKTNSPLHF. The rearrangement links TRBV18 to TRBJ1-6, with D possibly TRBD1 on 5 matching bases. Germline assignment: CDR1 KGHSH and CDR2 LQKENI. The CDR3 is 14 amino acids. The V end was cut by 3 bases, the J end by 6 bases, with 9 bases between.

This clonotype was counted at least ten times. The chain uses TRBV20-1 and TRBJ2-4; D is perhaps TRBD1 (7 bases). Per germline, CDR1 DFQATT and CDR2 SNEGSKA (reference sequence). The CDR3 contains 16 residues. Trimming cost V 3 bases and J 1 base, with 16 bases left between them. As DNA, the CDR3 is TGCAGTGCTAGGTTCAGTGCAGGGGGGGCCAAAAACATTCAGTACTTC. This sequence encodes CSARFSAGGAKNIQYF.

The V call is TRBV27, the J call TRBJ2-7, with 9 bases that match TRBD1. Germline loops: CDR1 MNHEY, CDR2 SMNVEV (reference sequence). The CDR3 loop spans 14 amino acids. The V segment lost 10 bases and the J segment 0 bases; nucleotides outside the gene matches: 7. CDR3 coding DNA: TGTGCCACTTTCGGACAGGGGAGCTCCTACGAGCAGTACGTC. Its protein is CATFGQGSSYEQYV.

The V gene is TRBV7-2, the J gene TRBJ2-1; D possibly corresponds to TRBD2 (5 bases). Germline values: CDR1 SGHTA, CDR2 FQGNSA. V dropped 5 bases and J dropped 8 bases, with 13 bases sitting between them. The CDR3 spans 13 residues. The CDR3 sequence: CASSPYTRDEQFF. The CDR3 DNA sequence: TGTGCCAGCAGCCCTTACACGAGGGATGAGCAGTTCTTC.

This clonotype was picked up a small number of times. The chain has TRBV7-2 and TRBJ1-2, with D uncertain. V was clipped by 5 bases and J by 4 bases, with 11 bases between them. Germline CDR1 is SGHTA and CDR2 is FQGNSA. CDR3 length equals 13 residues. The CDR3 DNA reads TGTGCCAGCAGCCCCCCAGTCACCTATGGCTACACCTTC. This gives the protein CASSPPVTYGYTF.

The V and J genes are TRBV4-2 and TRBJ2-7, with D unclear. From germline, CDR1 is LGHNA and CDR2 YNFKEQ. With 0 bases removed from V and 6 bases from J, the gap between germline ends came to 9 bases. The CDR3 covers 13 residues. The CDR3 bases are TGTGCCAGCAGCCAAGATGTTAGCACCGAGCAGTACTTC. Amino acids: CASSQDVSTEQYF.

This sequence joins TRBV24-1 and TRBJ2-2; a weak D match, TRBD1 (6 bases). The CDR3 is 16 residues long. Germline loops: CDR1 KGHDR, CDR2 SFDVKD. Trimming took 3 bases from V and 3 from J, leaving 13 bases between them. The CDR3, as DNA: TGTGCCACCAGTGATCGCAGGGGTGGAGACACCGGGGAGCTGTTTTTT. The encoded protein is CATSDRRGGDTGELFF.

This clonotype was observed a few times. The chain combines TRBV7-9 with TRBJ2-7, with D perhaps given as TRBD1 or TRBD2 (5 bases each). The V gene lost 4 bases and the J gene lost 0 bases, with 13 bases spanning the gap. The germline gives CDR1 SEHNR, CDR2 FQNEAQ (reference sequence). CDR3 length: 15 residues. CDR3 DNA sequence: TGTGCCAGCAGCTCCCTCTGGGACCCCTCCTACGAGCAGTACTTC. It encodes CASSSLWDPSYEQYF.

The J gene is TRBJ2-7, the V gene TRBV28; 11 bases align to TRBD1. The length of the CDR3 is 16 residues. J lost 4 bases, V lost 3 bases, and 8 bases had no gene match. Germline values: CDR1 MDHEN, CDR2 SYDVKM. In DNA form, the CDR3 reads TGTGCCAGCAGTTTGAGTCGGACAGGGGGCGGTTACGAGCAGTACTTC. Its protein product is CASSLSRTGGGYEQYF. The full variable domain, rest sourced from reference TRBV28 and TRBJ2-7, is DVKVTQSSRYLVKRTGEKVFLECVQDMDHENMFWYRQDPGLGLRLIYFSYDVKMKEKGDIPEGYSVSREKKERFSLILESASTNQTSMYLCASSLSRTGGGYEQYFGPGTRLTVT.

J is TRBJ2-7 and V is TRBV6-2 or TRBV6-3, with TRBD2 identical over 10 bases. Germline V gives CDR1 MNHEY, CDR2 SVGEGT. This CDR3 region has 15 residues. V lost 8 bases to trimming and J lost 4 bases; unmatched junction nucleotides: 11. The CDR3 nucleotides are TGTGCCAGCTGCCGAGAACGACTAGCGGGTTACGAGCAGTACTTC. Translating gives CASCRERLAGYEQYF.

The table lists this clonotype with many counts. The gene calls are TRBV7-2 and TRBJ2-5; TRBD1 agrees at 7 bases. V dropped 2 bases and J dropped 3; count of bases not matched to a gene: 6. This CDR3 spans 15 amino acids. Germline V gene sequence: CDR1 SGHTA, CDR2 FQGNSA. The CDR3 reads CASSLWAGTEETQYF. The CDR3 nucleotides read TGTGCCAGCAGCTTATGGGCTGGGACAGAAGAGACCCAGTACTTC.

This clonotype was counted a few times. J is TRBJ2-7 and V is TRBV21-1; the table's D call of TRBD2 was not tested on the DNA. TRBV21-1 is deemed a pseudogene. The CDR3 sequence is 16 residues long. The CDR3 here is CASSSTALAGGYEQYV. Written as DNA, the CDR3 is TGTGCCAGCAGCTCTACGGCACTAGCGGGAGGCTACGAGCAGTACGTC.

A few counts support this clonotype. This sequence joins TRBV20-1 and TRBJ2-1; 13 nucleotides match TRBD2. CDR1 is DFQATT and CDR2 is SNEGSKA in the germline V gene (reference sequence). The CDR3 consists of 14 residues. The V gene end was trimmed by 2 bases and the J gene end by 10 bases; junction bases not matched to a gene: 5. The CDR3 sequence is CSARRLAGGDEQFF. The CDR3 bases are TGCAGTGCTAGACGACTAGCGGGAGGTGACGAGCAGTTCTTC.

This chain links TRBV9 with TRBJ1-4; 8 bases align to TRBD1. Germline CDR1 SGDLS, CDR2 YYNGEE. Losses at the gene ends were 4 bases for V and 5 bases for J; bases not matched to a gene: 10. This CDR3 is built from 16 residues. The CDR3: CASSPQDRGGNEKLFF. CDR3 bases: TGTGCCAGCAGCCCACAAGACAGGGGAGGCAATGAAAAACTGTTTTTT. The variable domain in full, completed from reference TRBV9 and TRBJ1-4, reads DSGVTQTPKHLITATGQRVTLRCSPRSGDLSVYWYQQSLDQGLQFLIQYYNGEERAKGNILERFSAQQFPDLHSELNLSSLELGDSALYFCASSPQDRGGNEKLFFGSGTQLSVL.

This clonotype has ten or more counts. The chain carries TRBV29-1 and TRBJ1-2, with D tentatively TRBD1 (6 bases). The CDR3 spans 13 residues. Trimming took 6 bases from V and 2 from J, leaving 13 bases between them. The germline gives CDR1 SQVTM, CDR2 ANQGSEA. The CDR3 region is CSVQLDSNYGYTF. CDR3 DNA sequence: TGCAGCGTCCAATTGGACAGCAACTATGGCTACACCTTC.

This clonotype was seen more than once but under ten times. CDR3 DNA: TGTGCCAGTCGGTCCCCGGGACTAGCGGCGAAAGGGAATGAGCAGTTCTTC. This translates into CASRSPGLAAKGNEQFF. V usage is TRBV2 and J usage is TRBJ2-1, with 11 positions matching TRBD2. CDR3 length: 17 amino acids. The ends lost 9 bases at V and 7 bases at J; junction bases unmatched: 17. Per the germline V gene, CDR1 is SNHLY and CDR2 is FYNNEI.

This clonotype turned up a few times. The chain is built from TRBV7-6 and TRBJ2-7; 9 bases align to TRBD1. The CDR3 covers 15 residues. J gave up 2 bases and V 3 bases, and 5 bases lay outside the gene matches. Germline-derived CDR1 and CDR2 are SGHVS and FNYEAQ. The CDR3 here is CASSLKQGATYEQYV. CDR3 bases: TGTGCCAGCAGCTTGAAACAGGGGGCCACCTACGAGCAGTACGTC.

The table lists this clonotype with a few counts. V usage is TRBV6-5 and J usage is TRBJ1-2; TRBD1 might be the D (6 bases). This CDR3 has 17 amino acids. The V and J ends lost 3 bases and 8 bases respectively, with 25 bases between them. Looked up from germline, CDR1 is MNHEY and CDR2 is SVGAGI. The DNA for the CDR3 is TGTGCCAGCAGTTATTGGGACATTTCGAGAACGGGAACGGGCTACACCTTC. Protein: CASSYWDISRTGTGYTF.

This clonotype was picked up a small number of times. V gene TRBV15 combines with J gene TRBJ2-4, with D perhaps given as TRBD1 or TRBD2 (5 bases each). V was pared by 0 bases and J by 7 bases, with 13 bases between. The CDR3 is made up of 15 amino acids. Germline V gene data show CDR1 as LNHNV and CDR2 as YYDKDF (reference sequence). The CDR3: CATSREGRPENIQYF. CDR3 coding DNA: TGTGCCACCAGCAGAGAGGGACGACCTGAGAACATTCAGTACTTC.

DNA for the CDR3: TGTGCCAGCAGCTTATCCGTGAACACTGAAGCTTTCTTT. Translated, it gives CASSLSVNTEAFF. The gene calls are TRBV7-3 and TRBJ1-1; D ambiguous. Germline V gene data show CDR1 as SGHTA and CDR2 as FQGTGA. Trimming left V 2 bases short and J 0 bases short, with 4 bases between. This CDR3 region has 13 residues. The full variable domain, rest sourced from reference TRBV7-3 and TRBJ1-1, is GAGVSQTPSNKVTEKGKYVELRCDPISGHTALYWYRQSLGQGPEFLIYFQGTGAADDSGLPNDRFFAVRPEGSVSTLKIQRTERGDSAVYLCASSLSVNTEAFFGQGTRLTVV.